The 3 T cell receptor beta chains below were found in one sample sequenced in a study of cytomegalovirus exposure and HLA in healthy donors. Amplification used 60 Vbeta primers and 13 Jbeta primers. Sequenced by immunoSEQ multiplex PCR; TCRdb stores in-frame clones only, minus some. The sample lists about 160,000 clones; 65% to 85% were seen once. The sequenced sample was PBMCs. Receptor source: a man in his forties or fifties in good health and CMV-seropositive.

The V and J genes are TRBV5-4 and TRBJ2-1, with D tentatively TRBD2 (5 bases). Germline V gene data show CDR1 as SGHNT and CDR2 as YYREEE (reference sequence). This CDR3 is 16 amino acids long. V lost 2 bases to trimming and J lost 0 bases, with 12 bases between them. CDR3 sequence (DNA): TGTGCCAGCAGCTTATCAGTAGGGAGCTCCTACAATGAGCAGTTCTTC. This encodes CASSLSVGSSYNEQFF.

CDR3 in DNA: TGTGCCAGCTCACAGGACAGGACAACTAATGAAAAACTGTTTTTT. Encoded protein: CASSQDRTTNEKLFF. The chain carries TRBV18 and TRBJ1-4; 7 bases fit TRBD1. The CDR3 is 15 amino acids. The V segment lost 4 bases and the J segment 0 bases; nucleotides outside the gene matches: 2. Germline CDR1 reads KGHSH; CDR2 reads LQKENI. Full variable domain (rest looked up from reference TRBV18 and TRBJ1-4): NAGVMQNPRHLVRRRGQEARLRCSPMKGHSHVYWYRQLPEEGLKFMVYLQKENIIDESGMPKERFSAEFPKEGPSILRIQQVVRGDSAAYFCASSQDRTTNEKLFFGSGTQLSVL.

This clone was counted a single time. The gene calls are TRBV5-8 and TRBJ1-2; D is uncertain. CDR1 SGHTS and CDR2 YDEGEE come from the germline V gene. The V and J ends lost 4 bases and 5 bases respectively, with 3 bases between them. The CDR3 extends over 10 amino acids. The CDR3 here is CASSAYGYTF. The CDR3 DNA reads as TGTGCCAGCAGCGCGTATGGCTACACCTTC.